This T cell receptor (beta chain) stems from a study of technical replicates of blood from a few donors. Germline CDR1 is MDHEN and CDR2 is SYDVKM. V lost 8 bases, J lost 4 bases, and 18 bases lay in between. The CDR3 consists of 14 residues. Generated by immunoSEQ multiplex PCR, the TCRdb table keeps only in-frame clones and is missing some. The table records 90,000 to 100,000 clones, under 97% of them present only once. The sequenced sample consisted of T cells isolated from PBMCs. The chain joins TRBV28 to TRBJ2-7; TRBD1 is a possible D gene (6 bases). This sequence was found in a human donor in good health. As DNA, the CDR3 is TGTGCCAGCGGTCCAAGAGGGGGTTCTTACGAGCAGTACTTC. Encoded protein: CASGPRGGSYEQYF.